Listed here are 13 T cell receptor beta chains from one sample, sequenced in a study of control samples from healthy donors and cancer patients. Measured with immunoSEQ multiplex PCR; TCRdb has only the in-frame clones, and not every one. The sample has approximately 100,000 clones; around nine tenths are singletons. Sample: blood. Receptors were obtained from a human donor in good health. The donor label of this sample is uncertain.

The rearrangement uses TRBV11-2 and TRBJ1-3; D call uncertain. In germline, CDR1 is SGHAT, CDR2 FQNNGV. The CDR3 totals 16 residues. The V end lost 0 bases, the J end lost 0 bases, and 9 bases lay between the germline ends. CDR3 residues: CASSLDLRASGNTIYF. CDR3 coding DNA: TGTGCCAGCAGCTTAGACCTGCGGGCCTCTGGAAACACCATATATTTT.

The chain links TRBV6-5 to TRBJ1-1, with D possibly TRBD1 on 5 matching bases. The CDR3 is 13 residues long. V was trimmed by 6 bases and J by 4 bases, leaving 12 bases between them. Germline loops: CDR1 MNHEY, CDR2 SVGAGI. CDR3 DNA: TGTGCCAGCAGCCTATCCGGGGGCACTGAAGCTTTCTTT. Encoded protein: CASSLSGGTEAFF.

The V gene is TRBV6-2 or TRBV6-3, the J gene TRBJ2-6, with no clear D. With 2 bases removed from V and 0 bases from J, the gap between germline ends came to 11 bases. Germline CDR1 MNHEY, CDR2 SVGEGT. The CDR3 is made up of 17 amino acids. The CDR3 DNA reads TGTGCCAGCAGTTACATGGCTCTCGGCTCTGGGGCCAACGTCCTGACTTTC. It is translated as CASSYMALGSGANVLTF.

The chain carries TRBV27 and TRBJ1-2; 8 positions match TRBD1. CDR1 and CDR2 (germline): MNHEY, SMNVEV (reference sequence). The CDR3 has 13 amino acids. With V trimmed by 5 bases and J by 7 bases, 6 bases remained unmatched. CDR3 in amino acids: CASSPGDRRGYTF. CDR3 nucleotides: TGTGCCAGCAGTCCCGGGGACAGGCGTGGCTACACCTTC.

This sequence joins TRBV2 and TRBJ1-5; D unclear. Germline V lookup: CDR1 SNHLY, CDR2 FYNNEI. This CDR3 region has 13 residues. The V end was cut by 2 bases, the J end by 7 bases, with 9 bases between. CDR3 residues: CASSERVQQPQHF. CDR3 in DNA: TGTGCCAGCAGTGAAAGGGTTCAGCAGCCCCAGCATTTT.

The chain couples TRBV9 to TRBJ2-2, with D perhaps TRBD2 (5 bases). Germline CDR1 is SGDLS and CDR2 is YYNGEE. Trimming took 3 bases from V and 4 from J, leaving 10 bases between them. This CDR3 is 14 amino acids long. CDR3 in DNA: TGTGCCAGCAGCGCGGGGTTCGCCACCGGGGAGCTGTTTTTT. Amino acid sequence: CASSAGFATGELFF.

This clone was recorded only once. This rearrangement joins TRBV6-5 to TRBJ2-1; D call uncertain. Germline V gene lookup returns CDR1 MNHEY and CDR2 SVGAGI. V was cut by 5 bases and J by 7 bases, with 9 bases left in between. The CDR3 has 12 residues. In DNA, the CDR3 is TGTGCCAGCAGTATTTGGGATAATGAGCAGTTCTTC. It encodes CASSIWDNEQFF.

The V gene is TRBV11-2, the J gene TRBJ2-2; D not certain. The germline V gene has CDR1 SGHAT and CDR2 FQNNGV. The germline V and J ends were trimmed by 2 bases and 0 bases, with 7 bases remaining between them. The CDR3 has 15 amino acids. The CDR3: CASSLNLANTGELFF. The CDR3 DNA reads as TGTGCCAGCAGCTTAAATCTAGCGAACACCGGGGAGCTGTTTTTT. The full variable domain, completed using reference TRBV11-2 and TRBJ2-2, is EAGVAQSPRYKIIEKRQSVAFWCNPISGHATLYWYQQILGQGPKLLIQFQNNGVVDDSQLPKDRFSAERLKGVDSTLKIQPAKLEDSAVYLCASSLNLANTGELFFGEGSRLTVL.

This clone was counted a few times. This chain connects TRBV4-3 to TRBJ1-2; D may be TRBD1 (5 bases). From germline, CDR1 is LGHNA and CDR2 YSLEER. Trimming removed 0 bases from V and 8 bases from J, with 13 bases in between. CDR3 length equals 14 residues. The CDR3 nucleotides read TGCGCCAGCAGCCAAGATGTGGGGGGTTGGGGCTACACCTTC. It is translated as CASSQDVGGWGYTF.

The V gene is TRBV5-6, the J gene TRBJ1-1; a possible D gene is TRBD1 (5 bases). This CDR3 is 15 amino acids long. V dropped 0 bases and J dropped 4 bases, with 13 bases sitting between them. In germline, CDR1 is SGHDT, CDR2 YYEEEE. The CDR3 sequence: CASSLVDRAFTEAFF. The CDR3 DNA follows: TGTGCCAGCAGCTTGGTTGACAGAGCCTTCACTGAAGCTTTCTTT.

V and J are TRBV19 and TRBJ1-1; 9 bases map to TRBD1. This CDR3 has 14 amino acids. The junction had 5 bases not matched to a gene; V was cut back by 8 bases and J by 1 base. The V gene's germline CDR1 is LNHDA and CDR2 SQIVND (reference sequence). The CDR3 reads CASRPDRGNTEAFF. The CDR3 DNA follows: TGTGCCAGTCGACCGGACAGGGGGAACACTGAAGCTTTCTTT.

V and J are TRBV5-6 and TRBJ2-2, with 7 bases identical to TRBD2. The V gene end was trimmed by 4 bases and the J gene end by 5 bases; junction bases not matched to a gene: 5. Germline CDR1 is SGHDT and CDR2 is YYEEEE. This CDR3 has 14 residues. CDR3 residues: CASSLPGGTGELFF. The DNA of the CDR3 is TGTGCCAGCAGCCTCCCGGGGGGAACCGGGGAGCTGTTTTTT.

CDR3 sequence: CASSLARVSTEAFF. CDR3 nucleotide sequence: TGCGCCAGCAGCTTGGCGAGGGTGAGCACTGAAGCTTTCTTT. J is TRBJ1-1 and V is TRBV5-1; D gene uncertain. Per the germline V gene, CDR1 is SGHRS and CDR2 is YFSETQ. There are 14 residues in the CDR3. V was pared by 0 bases and J by 4 bases, with 10 bases between.